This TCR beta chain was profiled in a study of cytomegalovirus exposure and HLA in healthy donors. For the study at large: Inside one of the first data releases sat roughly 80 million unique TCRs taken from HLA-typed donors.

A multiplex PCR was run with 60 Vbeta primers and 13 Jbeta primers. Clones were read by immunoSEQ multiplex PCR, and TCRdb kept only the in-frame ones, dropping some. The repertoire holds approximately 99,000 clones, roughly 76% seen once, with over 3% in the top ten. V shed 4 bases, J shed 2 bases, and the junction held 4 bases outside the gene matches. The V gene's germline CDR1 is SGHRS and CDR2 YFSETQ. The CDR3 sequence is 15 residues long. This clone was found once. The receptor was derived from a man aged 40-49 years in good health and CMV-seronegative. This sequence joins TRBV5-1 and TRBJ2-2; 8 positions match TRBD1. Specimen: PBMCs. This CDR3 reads CASSLTGANTGELFF. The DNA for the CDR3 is TGCGCCAGCAGCCTGACAGGGGCTAACACCGGGGAGCTGTTTTTT.